These 2 T cell receptor beta chains came from one sample sequenced in a study of regulatory T cells in long-lasting Graves disease. Arm-PCR of CDR3 regions with iRepertoire HTBI primers generated TCR beta libraries. One entry per CDR3 protein results from TCRdb running MiXCR on the multiplex PCR reads. The sample contains 520,000 or so distinct CDR3 sequences, 12% of which appear only once. Time point reported: newly diagnosed GD, antithyroid drugs for less than 3 months. Generation of the TCR library employed RNA extracted from PBMCs. The data also belong to a second study, concerning T cells in Graves' hyperthyroidism and ophthalmopathy.

The material sequenced was peripheral blood mononuclear cells (PBMCs), taken at new diagnosis, from a patient treated with antithyroid drugs. Receptor source: a woman aged 25 to 45 with Graves disease.

This clonotype has a count of ten or more. The chain links TRBV12-5 to TRBJ1-1; weak D call: TRBD1 (6 bases). The CDR3 spans 16 residues. Germline CDR1 LGHNT, CDR2 FRNRAP. V was pared by 4 bases and J by 4 bases, with 19 bases between. The CDR3 DNA is TGTGCTAGTGGTTCAGCCTTTTCTACAGGGAGCACTGAAGCTTTCTTT. The encoded protein is CASGSAFSTGSTEAFF.

Many counts were recorded for this clonotype. The chain combines TRBV11-2 with TRBJ1-1; possibly TRBD1 for D (5 bases). Germline V gene lookup returns CDR1 SGHAT and CDR2 FQNNGV. Trimming took off 5 bases at V and 3 bases at J, with 22 bases between the two ends. The CDR3 is made up of 17 amino acids. CDR3 loop: CASSSVGFEGRDTEAFF. The CDR3 DNA reads TGTGCCAGCAGCAGTGTTGGTTTCGAGGGCAGGGACACTGAAGCTTTCTTT.